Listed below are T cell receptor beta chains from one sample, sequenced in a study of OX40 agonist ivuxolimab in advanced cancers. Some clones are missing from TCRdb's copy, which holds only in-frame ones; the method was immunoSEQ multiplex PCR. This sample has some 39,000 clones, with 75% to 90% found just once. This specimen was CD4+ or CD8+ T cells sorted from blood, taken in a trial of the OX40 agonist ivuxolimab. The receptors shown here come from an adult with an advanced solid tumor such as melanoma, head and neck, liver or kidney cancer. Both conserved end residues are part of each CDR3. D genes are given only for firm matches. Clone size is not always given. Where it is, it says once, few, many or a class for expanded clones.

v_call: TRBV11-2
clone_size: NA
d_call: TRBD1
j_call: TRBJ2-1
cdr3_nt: TGTGCCAGCAGCTTAGGCCACAGGGGGAATGAGCAGTTCTTC
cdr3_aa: CASSLGHRGNEQFF

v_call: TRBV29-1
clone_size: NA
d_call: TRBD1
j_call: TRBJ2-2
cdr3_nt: TGCAGCGGGCGGACAGGGGGAAGGACCGGGGAGCTGTTTTTT
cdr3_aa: CSGRTGGRTGELFF

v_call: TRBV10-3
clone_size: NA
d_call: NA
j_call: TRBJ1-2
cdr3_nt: TGTGCCATCAGTGAAAACCCCCGGGGCTACACCTTC
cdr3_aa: CAISENPRGYTF

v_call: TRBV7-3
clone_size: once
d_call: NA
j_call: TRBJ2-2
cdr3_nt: TGTGCCAGCAGCTCAGCACCGAGCGCTAACACCGGGGAGCTGTTTTTT
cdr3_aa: CASSSAPSANTGELFF

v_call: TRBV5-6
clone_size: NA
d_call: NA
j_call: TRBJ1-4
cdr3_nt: TGTGCCAGCAGCTTCTTCGCAACTAATGAAAAACTGTTTTTT
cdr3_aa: CASSFFATNEKLFF

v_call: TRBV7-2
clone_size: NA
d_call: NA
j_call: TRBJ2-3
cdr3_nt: TGTGCCAGCAGCTTTCGCGGGCCTACAGATACGCAGTATTTT
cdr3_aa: CASSFRGPTDTQYF

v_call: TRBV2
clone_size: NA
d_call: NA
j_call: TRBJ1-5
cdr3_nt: TGTGCCAGCAGGGCATTGACCCTTGAGCCCCAGCATTTT
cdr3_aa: CASRALTLEPQHF

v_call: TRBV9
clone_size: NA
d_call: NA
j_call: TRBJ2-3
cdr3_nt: TGTGCCAGCAACCTAAACGAAGATACGCAGTATTTT
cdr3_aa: CASNLNEDTQYF

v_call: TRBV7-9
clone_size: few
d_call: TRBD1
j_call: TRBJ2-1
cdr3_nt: TGTGCCAGCAGCCCAACAGGGGCCGGTGAGCAGTTCTTC
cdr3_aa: CASSPTGAGEQFF

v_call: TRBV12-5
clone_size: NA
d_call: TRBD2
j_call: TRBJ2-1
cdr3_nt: TGTGCTAGTGGTTTGGCGGGAGGTTACAATGAGCAGTTCTTC
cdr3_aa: CASGLAGGYNEQFF

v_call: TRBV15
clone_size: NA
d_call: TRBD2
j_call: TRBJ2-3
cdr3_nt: TGTGCCACCAGCAGAGATACGGCTAGCGGTTACACAGATACGCAGTATTTT
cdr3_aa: CATSRDTASGYTDTQYF

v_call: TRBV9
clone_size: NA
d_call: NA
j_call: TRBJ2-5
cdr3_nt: TGTGCCAGCAGCGTAGGGGGGTTCCAAGAGACCCAGTACTTC
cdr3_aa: CASSVGGFQETQYF

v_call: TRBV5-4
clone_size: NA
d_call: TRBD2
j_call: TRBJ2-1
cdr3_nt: TGTGCCAGCAGCTTGGGGCGGGGGGTCTCCTACAATGAGCAGTTCTTC
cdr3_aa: CASSLGRGVSYNEQFF

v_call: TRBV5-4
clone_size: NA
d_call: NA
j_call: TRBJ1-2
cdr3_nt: TGTGCCAGCAGCATGGACGGTAACTATGGCTACACCTTC
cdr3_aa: CASSMDGNYGYTF

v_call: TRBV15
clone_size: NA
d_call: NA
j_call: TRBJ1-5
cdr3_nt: TGTGCCACCAGCAGAGGGTCAAGGGGGAATCAGCCCCAGCATTTT
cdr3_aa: CATSRGSRGNQPQHF

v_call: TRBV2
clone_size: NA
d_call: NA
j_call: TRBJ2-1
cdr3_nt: TGTGCCAGCAGAGAAACAGAATACAATGAGCAGTTCTTC
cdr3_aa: CASRETEYNEQFF

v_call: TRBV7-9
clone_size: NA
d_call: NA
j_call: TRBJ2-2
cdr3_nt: TGTGCCAGCAGCACCCAGGGGTTCACCGGGGAGCTGTTTTTT
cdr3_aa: CASSTQGFTGELFF

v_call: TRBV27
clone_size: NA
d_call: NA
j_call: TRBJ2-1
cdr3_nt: TGTGCCAGCAGTATTCTCCCCGGGACACCTTACAATGAGCAGTTCTTC
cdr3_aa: CASSILPGTPYNEQFF

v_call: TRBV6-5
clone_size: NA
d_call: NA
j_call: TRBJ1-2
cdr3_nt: TGTGCCAGCAGTCCCCAGGGCTCCTATGGCTACACCTTC
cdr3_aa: CASSPQGSYGYTF

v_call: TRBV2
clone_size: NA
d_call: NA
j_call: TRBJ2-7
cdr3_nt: TGTGCCAGCAGTGATCAGGGGTGGGGGTACGAGCAGTACTTC
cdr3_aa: CASSDQGWGYEQYF

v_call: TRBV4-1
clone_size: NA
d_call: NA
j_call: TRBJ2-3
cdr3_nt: TGCGCCAGCGCTCGCTCGGCAGCCAAAGATACGCAGTATTTT
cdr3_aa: CASARSAAKDTQYF

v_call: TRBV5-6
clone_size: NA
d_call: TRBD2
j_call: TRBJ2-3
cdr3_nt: TGTGCCAGCAGCTCCGGGACTAGCGGCACAGATACGCAGTATTTT
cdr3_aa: CASSSGTSGTDTQYF

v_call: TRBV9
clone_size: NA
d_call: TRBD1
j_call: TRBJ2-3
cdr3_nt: TGTGCCAGCAGCGTAGGGACAGGGGGAACAGATACGCAGTATTTT
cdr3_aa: CASSVGTGGTDTQYF

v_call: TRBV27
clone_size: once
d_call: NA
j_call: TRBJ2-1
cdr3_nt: TGTGCCAGCAGCTTCTCTAGCAATGAGCAGTTCTTC
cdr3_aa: CASSFSSNEQFF

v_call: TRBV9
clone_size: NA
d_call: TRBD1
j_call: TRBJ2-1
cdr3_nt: TGTGCCAGCAGCCCCCGGGGACAGGGGTTCTACAATGAGCAGTTCTTC
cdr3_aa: CASSPRGQGFYNEQFF

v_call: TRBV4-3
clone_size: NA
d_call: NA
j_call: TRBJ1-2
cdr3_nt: TGCGCCAGCAGCCAAGCGGCAGGGGCGGGGAGCTATGGCTACACCTTC
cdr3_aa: CASSQAAGAGSYGYTF

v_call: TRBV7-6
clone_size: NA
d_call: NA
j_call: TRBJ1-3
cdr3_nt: TGTGCCAGCAGCCCGGGACTCTCAAACACCATATATTTT
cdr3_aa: CASSPGLSNTIYF

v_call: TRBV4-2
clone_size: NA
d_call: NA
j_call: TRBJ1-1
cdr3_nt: TGTGCCAGCAGCCGCAGGGCGGACACTGAAGCTTTCTTT
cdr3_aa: CASSRRADTEAFF

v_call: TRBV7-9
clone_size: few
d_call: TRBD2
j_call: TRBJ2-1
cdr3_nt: TGTGCCAGCAGCCCACCGTCGGTAGCGGGAGGGAATGAGCAGTTCTTC
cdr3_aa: CASSPPSVAGGNEQFF

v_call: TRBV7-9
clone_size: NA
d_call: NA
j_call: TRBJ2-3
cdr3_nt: TGTGCCAGCAGCTTAGCAAGAAATACGCAGTATTTT
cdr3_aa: CASSLARNTQYF

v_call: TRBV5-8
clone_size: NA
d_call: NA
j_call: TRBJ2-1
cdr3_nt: TGTGCCAGCAGCTTGGTGGGGGGAAATGAGCAGTTCTTC
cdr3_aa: CASSLVGGNEQFF

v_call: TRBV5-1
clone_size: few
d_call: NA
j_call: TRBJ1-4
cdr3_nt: TGCGCCAGCAGCTTGGGCCTAACAGGGTCTAATGAAAAACTGTTTTTT
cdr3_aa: CASSLGLTGSNEKLFF

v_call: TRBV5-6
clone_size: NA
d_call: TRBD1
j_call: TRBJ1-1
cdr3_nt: TGTGCCAGCAGTCATGAGACAGGGGGCCCTGAAGCTTTCTTT
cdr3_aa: CASSHETGGPEAFF

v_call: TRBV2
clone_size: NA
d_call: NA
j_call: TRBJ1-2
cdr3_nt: TGTGCCAGCAGGTGGTGGGGCCAACGGGATGGCTACACCTTC
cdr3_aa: CASRWWGQRDGYTF

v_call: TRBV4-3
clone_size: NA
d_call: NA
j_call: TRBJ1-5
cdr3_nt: TGCGCCAGCAGCCAAGATGTTTTTTATAGCAATCAGCCCCAGCATTTT
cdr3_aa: CASSQDVFYSNQPQHF

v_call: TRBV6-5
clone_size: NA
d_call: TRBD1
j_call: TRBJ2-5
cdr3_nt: TGTGCCAGCAGTGGCATGGGACAGCCCCAAGAGACCCAGTACTTC
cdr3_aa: CASSGMGQPQETQYF

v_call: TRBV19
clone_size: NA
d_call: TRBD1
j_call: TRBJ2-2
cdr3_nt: TGTGCCAGTAGTACCCAGGGGGTGGTCGGGGAGCTGTTTTTT
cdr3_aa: CASSTQGVVGELFF

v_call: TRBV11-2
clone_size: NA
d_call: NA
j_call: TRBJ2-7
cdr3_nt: TGTGCCAGCAGCTTAACATTGGACACCGAATACGAGCAGTACTTC
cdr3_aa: CASSLTLDTEYEQYF

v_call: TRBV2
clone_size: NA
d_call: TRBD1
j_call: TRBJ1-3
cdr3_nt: TGTGCCAGCAGGCCGGACAGGACTGGAAACACCATATATTTT
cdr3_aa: CASRPDRTGNTIYF

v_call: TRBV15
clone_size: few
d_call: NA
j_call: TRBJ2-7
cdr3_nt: TGTGCCACCAGCAGAGACCCGGTGGCCGAGCAGTACTTC
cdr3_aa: CATSRDPVAEQYF

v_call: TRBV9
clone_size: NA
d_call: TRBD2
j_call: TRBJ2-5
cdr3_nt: TGTGCCAGCAGCGTAGGGACTAGCGGGTTCCAAGAGACCCAGTACTTC
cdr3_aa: CASSVGTSGFQETQYF

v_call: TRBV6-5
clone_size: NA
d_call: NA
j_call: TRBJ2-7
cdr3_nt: TGTGCCAGCAGTTACTCGGAATACTACGAGCAGTACTTC
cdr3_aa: CASSYSEYYEQYF

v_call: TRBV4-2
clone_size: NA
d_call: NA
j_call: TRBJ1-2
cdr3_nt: TGTGCCAGCAGCCAAGACCCCGACAGCTACTATGGCTACACCTTC
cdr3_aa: CASSQDPDSYYGYTF

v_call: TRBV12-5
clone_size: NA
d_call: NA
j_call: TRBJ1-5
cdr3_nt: TGTGCTAGTGGTTTCGTTTTCGGGGTGGGAAATCAGCCCCAGCATTTT
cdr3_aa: CASGFVFGVGNQPQHF

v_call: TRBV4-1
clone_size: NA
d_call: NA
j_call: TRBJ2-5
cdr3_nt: TGCGCCAGCAGCCAGGTCCGGGACGGGCAAGAGACCCAGTACTTC
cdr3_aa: CASSQVRDGQETQYF

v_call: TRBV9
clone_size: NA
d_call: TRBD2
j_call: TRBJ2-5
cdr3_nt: TGTGCCAGCAGCTACCTAGCGGGAGACGAGACCCAGTACTTC
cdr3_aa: CASSYLAGDETQYF

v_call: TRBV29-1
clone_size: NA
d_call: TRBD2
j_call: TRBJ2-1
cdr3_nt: TGCAGCGTCGCCGGGACTAGCACAATCCATGAGCAGTTCTTC
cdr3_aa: CSVAGTSTIHEQFF

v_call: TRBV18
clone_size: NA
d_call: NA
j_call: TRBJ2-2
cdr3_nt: TGTGCCAGCTCACCGATCACAGATTACACCGGGGAGCTGTTTTTT
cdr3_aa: CASSPITDYTGELFF

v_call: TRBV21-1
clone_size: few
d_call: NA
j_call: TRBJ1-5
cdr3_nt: TGTGCCAGCAGGGGCCTGAGCAATCAGCCCCAGCATTTT
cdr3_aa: CASRGLSNQPQHF

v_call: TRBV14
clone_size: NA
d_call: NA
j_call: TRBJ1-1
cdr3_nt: TGTGCCAGCAGCCAATTTCTTGGACGGCCCGAGGAAGCTTTCTTT
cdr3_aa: CASSQFLGRPEEAFF

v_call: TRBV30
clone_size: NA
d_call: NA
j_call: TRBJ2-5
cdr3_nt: TGTGCCTGGAGTGTAGGAACAGGGATGGCGGAGACCCAGTACTTC
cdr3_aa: CAWSVGTGMAETQYF